A single sample gave rise to the 18 T cell receptor beta chains below, sequenced in a study of blood T cell repertoires in COVID-19. Clones were sequenced by immunoSEQ multiplex PCR, and TCRdb holds only the in-frame ones, with some missing. The sample has 650,000 to 800,000 clones; around 89% are singletons. Material: peripheral blood. The receptor set was obtained from a woman aged 18-29 years with acute or convalescent COVID-19.

This clone appeared once. This chain links TRBV9 with TRBJ1-1; tentatively, D is TRBD1 (5 bases). Germline CDR1 SGDLS, CDR2 YYNGEE. The CDR3 has 14 amino acids. V lost 1 base and J lost 6, with 13 bases in between. The DNA for the CDR3 is TGTGCCAGCAGCGTAAGAGGAACAGGATCTGAAGCTTTCTTT. Translated, it gives CASSVRGTGSEAFF.

The CDR3 protein is CASSLRDRANSPLHF. In DNA, the CDR3 is TGTGCCAGCAGCTTAAGGGACAGGGCGAATTCACCCCTCCACTTT. The V and J genes are TRBV7-8 and TRBJ1-6; 9 bases are a match to TRBD1. Trimming removed 2 bases from V and 7 bases from J; junction bases left unmatched: 3. The length of the CDR3 is 15 residues. Germline-derived CDR1 and CDR2 are SGHVS and FQNEAQ. Together with reference TRBV7-8 and TRBJ1-6, the CDR3 gives the full variable domain: GAGVSQSPRYKVAKRGQDVALRCDPISGHVSLFWYQQALGQGPEFLTYFQNEAQLDKSGLPSDRFFAERPEGSVSTLKIQRTQQEDSAVYLCASSLRDRANSPLHFGNGTRLTVT.

This clone appeared once. The chain joins TRBV24-1 to TRBJ2-2, with D tentatively TRBD1 (5 bases). The ends were cut back, 4 bases at V and 3 bases at J, with 8 bases in the middle. The CDR3 spans 14 residues. Germline V gives CDR1 KGHDR, CDR2 SFDVKD. DNA for the CDR3: TGTGCCACCAGTGAGATCAGGGACACCGGGGAGCTGTTTTTT. Translating gives CATSEIRDTGELFF.

This sequence joins TRBV9 and TRBJ2-1; TRBD2 aligns across 8 bases. Germline loops: CDR1 SGDLS, CDR2 YYNGEE. V lost 4 bases to trimming and J lost 7 bases; unmatched junction nucleotides: 13. The CDR3 has 16 amino acids. The CDR3 protein is CASSPRGGQIMNEQFF. The DNA for the CDR3 is TGTGCCAGCAGCCCTCGGGGGGGGCAGATTATGAATGAGCAGTTCTTC.

As regards this clone: One junction end disagrees with the germline gene, perhaps due to a read error. V gene TRBV7-7 combines with J gene TRBJ2-2, with TRBD1 as a possible D gene (7 bases). The CDR3 runs to 15 residues. Germline CDR1 and CDR2: SSHAT and FNYEAQ (reference sequence). The CDR3 protein is CASSLSGGNAGELFF. The CDR3 region has the DNA TGTGCCAGCAGCCTTTCAGGGGGGAACGCCGGGGAGCTGTTTTTT.

This chain links TRBV5-1 with TRBJ1-2; 9 nucleotides agree with TRBD1. The CDR3 has 15 amino acids. Germline CDR1 and CDR2: SGHRS and YFSETQ. V was pared by 4 bases and J by 5 bases, with 9 bases of the junction left unmatched. CDR3 sequence (DNA): TGCGCCAGCAGCAAATTACAGGGGGCGGATTATGGCTACACCTTC. The encoded protein is CASSKLQGADYGYTF.

The chain links TRBV19 to TRBJ1-2, with 11 bases identical to TRBD1. Looked up from germline, CDR1 is LNHDA and CDR2 is SQIVND (reference sequence). With V trimmed by 2 bases and J by 8 bases, 10 bases remained unmatched. This CDR3 region has 16 residues. The CDR3 bases are TGTGCCAGTAGTATAACTTGGACAGGGGGCCGATGGGGCTACACCTTC. It yields the protein CASSITWTGGRWGYTF.

The V and J genes are TRBV9 and TRBJ2-2; unclear D gene. CDR3 length: 14 amino acids. Trimming took 2 bases from V and 1 from J, leaving 6 bases between them. Per germline, CDR1 SGDLS and CDR2 YYNGEE. This chain's CDR3 is CASSVSRNTGELFF. CDR3 DNA: TGTGCCAGCAGCGTCTCTAGGAACACCGGGGAGCTGTTTTTT. The variable domain in full, completed from reference TRBV9 and TRBJ2-2, reads DSGVTQTPKHLITATGQRVTLRCSPRSGDLSVYWYQQSLDQGLQFLIQYYNGEERAKGNILERFSAQQFPDLHSELNLSSLELGDSALYFCASSVSRNTGELFFGEGSRLTVL.

The chain has TRBV3-1 (or the pseudogene TRBV3-2) and TRBJ1-1; no clear D. Germline CDR1 is LGHDT and CDR2 is YNNKEL (reference sequence). The CDR3 spans 16 residues. V was cut by 1 base and J by 4 bases, with 16 bases left in between. The DNA of the CDR3 is TGTGCCAGCAGCCAAGGAATTTCCGGGGTGAGCACTGAAGCTTTCTTT. Translation gives CASSQGISGVSTEAFF.

This clone has just one count. The rearrangement links TRBV7-8 to TRBJ1-1; no clear D gene. CDR1 is SGHVS and CDR2 is FQNEAQ in the germline V gene. This CDR3 spans 15 amino acids. The V and J ends lost 1 base and 1 base respectively, with 10 bases between them. The CDR3 region is CASSLVAQTNTEAFF. The CDR3 DNA sequence: TGTGCCAGCAGCTTAGTGGCACAGACGAACACTGAAGCTTTCTTT.

The genes are TRBV9 and TRBJ1-1; D perhaps matches TRBD1 (6 bases). There are 12 residues in the CDR3. Per the germline V gene, CDR1 is SGDLS and CDR2 is YYNGEE. The V and J ends lost 2 bases and 5 bases respectively, with 7 bases between them. CDR3 nucleotides: TGTGCCAGCAGCGTGGGGGCTACTGAAGCTTTCTTT. This gives the protein CASSVGATEAFF.

On this clone itself: Relative to the germline gene, one junction end is altered; a read error may explain this. The V call is TRBV30, the J call TRBJ1-2; perhaps TRBD1 as D (6 bases). Germline CDR1 is GTSNPN and CDR2 is SVGIG (reference sequence). CDR3 length equals 12 residues. The CDR3 reads CAWKKGGFSPFF. CDR3 in DNA: TGTGCCTGGAAAAAGGGGGGGTTCAGCCCTTTCTTC.

The chain couples TRBV19 to TRBJ2-7; tentatively, D is TRBD2 (6 bases). Trimming removed 3 bases from V and 5 bases from J, with 17 bases in between. CDR1 and CDR2 (germline): LNHDA, SQIVND (reference sequence). The CDR3 totals 15 residues. The CDR3: CASSIYDTTRNEQYF. The CDR3 coding sequence is TGTGCCAGTAGTATCTACGACACGACTAGGAACGAGCAGTACTTC.

J is TRBJ1-2 and V is TRBV27; D not certain. Deletions cut 3 bases from V and 4 bases from J, with 9 bases between. The CDR3 has 13 residues. Germline loops: CDR1 MNHEY, CDR2 SMNVEV (reference sequence). CDR3 DNA sequence: TGTGCCAGCAGTTTGTCAGGCCCCTATGGCTACACCTTC. This encodes CASSLSGPYGYTF.

The chain recombines TRBV7-9 with TRBJ1-4, with D perhaps matching TRBD1 (6 bases). Germline CDR1 is SEHNR and CDR2 is FQNEAQ (reference sequence). V was trimmed by 5 bases and J by 3 bases, leaving 13 bases between them. The CDR3 has 15 residues. Here the CDR3 DNA reads TGTGCCAGCAGCGTTTACAGGGCGTCTAATGAAAAACTGTTTTTT. Residues: CASSVYRASNEKLFF.

The chain carries TRBV6-5 and TRBJ1-2; tentative D call: TRBD1 (5 bases). Trimming cost V 6 bases and J 5 bases, with 16 bases left between them. Germline assignment: CDR1 MNHEY and CDR2 SVGAGI. The CDR3 runs to 14 residues. The CDR3 sequence is CASRGSGVGYGYTF. CDR3 sequence (DNA): TGTGCCAGCAGGGGATCGGGGGTGGGATATGGCTACACCTTC.

V and J are TRBV30 and TRBJ2-2, with D perhaps TRBD2 (6 bases). Between the trimmed V and J ends, which lost 5 bases and 7 bases, there was a span of 11 bases. CDR1 and CDR2 (germline): GTSNPN, SVGIG (reference sequence). The CDR3 is 12 residues long. CDR3 in DNA: TGTGCCTGGGGGAGGTTTGGCGGGGAGCTGTTTTTT. Amino acids: CAWGRFGGELFF. The whole variable domain, remainder taken from reference TRBV30 and TRBJ2-2, is SQTIHQWPATLVQPVGSPLSLECTVEGTSNPNLYWYRQAAGRGLQLLFYSVGIGQISSEVPQNLSASRPQDRQFILSSKKLLLSDSGFYLCAWGRFGGELFFGEGSRLTVL.

The V gene is TRBV19, the J gene TRBJ2-5; D gene unclear. V was trimmed by 3 bases and J by 1 base, leaving 15 bases between them. This CDR3 region has 16 residues. In germline, CDR1 is LNHDA, CDR2 SQIVND (reference sequence). CDR3 DNA sequence: TGTGCCAGTAGTATCTCTCCGACACCCGTCCAAGAGACCCAGTACTTC. Translation gives CASSISPTPVQETQYF.